The entry below gives a single TCR beta chain sequence along with its context. This record comes from a study of blood T cell repertoires in COVID-19. Turning to the study itself: Researchers got acute and convalescent COVID-19 samples from the United States, Italy and Spain.

CDR1 MNHEY and CDR2 SVGEGT come from the germline V gene. V dropped 6 bases and J dropped 6 bases, with 18 bases sitting between them. CDR3 length equals 15 residues. Source study methods: How many nucleated cells were present was estimated from reference gene primer amplification. Produced via immunoSEQ multiplex PCR; TCRdb's table is partial and in-frame only. V and J calls and clone size follow that table, whereas D and trimming were derived from the DNA. The sample carries 200,000 to 300,000 clones, 70% to 90% recorded once. Material for sequencing was peripheral blood. The receptor was isolated from a man between 18 and 35 years old with active or convalescent COVID-19. This chain connects TRBV6-2 or TRBV6-3 to TRBJ1-5; D ambiguous. The DNA for the CDR3 is TGTGCCAGCAGCCCCTGGGAGGTCGGCGTTCAGCCCCAGCATTTT. As protein: CASSPWEVGVQPQHF.